These T cell receptor beta chains were read from a single sample in a study of blood T cell repertoires in COVID-19. Some clones are missing from TCRdb's copy, which holds only in-frame ones; the method was immunoSEQ multiplex PCR. The sample consists of tens of thousands of clones, around 86% of them appearing once. Sequenced input: peripheral blood. The receptors come from a human donor in a cohort sampled during active COVID-19. Each CDR3 is given with its conserved first and last residue. Each record gives: clone size, J gene, V gene, D gene, CDR3 DNA, CDR3 protein. D genes are given only for firm matches. The listing skips clone size in some rows; elsewhere it reads once, few, many or a size class.

clone size: -; J gene: TRBJ2-1; V gene: TRBV19; D gene: TRBD1; CDR3 DNA: TGTGCCAGCCACAGGGGGCTGAATGAGCAGTTCTTC; CDR3 protein: CASHRGLNEQFF
clone size: -; J gene: TRBJ1-4; V gene: TRBV11-3; D gene: -; CDR3 DNA: TGTGCCAGCAGCTTCCTTAGGACAGAGAAAAAACTGTTTTTT; CDR3 protein: CASSFLRTEKKLFF
clone size: -; J gene: TRBJ2-1; V gene: TRBV3-1/TRBV3-2; D gene: -; CDR3 DNA: TGTGCCAGCAGCCAAGATGCGAGGTTTGAGCAGTTCTTC; CDR3 protein: CASSQDARFEQFF
clone size: -; J gene: TRBJ1-2; V gene: TRBV19; D gene: TRBD1; CDR3 DNA: TGTGCCAGTAGTATAGGGCGACAGGGTGATGGCTACACCTTC; CDR3 protein: CASSIGRQGDGYTF
clone size: -; J gene: TRBJ1-5; V gene: TRBV19; D gene: -; CDR3 DNA: TGTGCCAGTAGTCTCCAGGGAAGTAATCAGCCCCAGCATTTT; CDR3 protein: CASSLQGSNQPQHF
clone size: -; J gene: TRBJ2-5; V gene: TRBV9; D gene: -; CDR3 DNA: TGTGCCAGCAGAGGTTCAGGGCAAGAGACCCAGTACTTC; CDR3 protein: CASRGSGQETQYF
clone size: -; J gene: TRBJ2-5; V gene: TRBV19; D gene: TRBD1; CDR3 DNA: TGTGCCAGTAGCCCTAGCCTGGCAGGGGGTGACCAAGAGACCCAGTACTTC; CDR3 protein: CASSPSLAGGDQETQYF
clone size: -; J gene: TRBJ2-7; V gene: TRBV9; D gene: TRBD2; CDR3 DNA: TGTGCCAGCAACAAAAACGGGGGGGCACTCGAGCAGTACTTC; CDR3 protein: CASNKNGGALEQYF
clone size: -; J gene: TRBJ2-5; V gene: TRBV11-2; D gene: -; CDR3 DNA: TGTGCCAGCAGCCCAGGCCCCCTCGGCCAGTACTTC; CDR3 protein: CASSPGPLGQYF
clone size: -; J gene: TRBJ2-2; V gene: TRBV19; D gene: -; CDR3 DNA: TGTGCCAGTAGCTCTCCTGGGGAGCTGTTTTTT; CDR3 protein: CASSSPGELFF
clone size: -; J gene: TRBJ1-6; V gene: TRBV28; D gene: TRBD1; CDR3 DNA: TGTGCCAGCAGTGACGAGGGGGCCCCAGGTTCACCCCTCCACTTT; CDR3 protein: CASSDEGAPGSPLHF
clone size: -; J gene: TRBJ2-1; V gene: TRBV7-2; D gene: TRBD2; CDR3 DNA: TGTGCCAGCAGCTCACCCGGCGGGAGAAGGTTTAAGCAGTTCTTC; CDR3 protein: CASSSPGGRRFKQFF
clone size: -; J gene: TRBJ2-1; V gene: TRBV10-3; D gene: -; CDR3 DNA: TGTGCCATCAGGTCGGGTGGGTACAATGAGCAGTTCTTC; CDR3 protein: CAIRSGGYNEQFF
clone size: -; J gene: TRBJ1-5; V gene: TRBV19; D gene: -; CDR3 DNA: TGTGCCTCGGGGGGCTCCTATAGCAATCAGCCCCAGCATTTT; CDR3 protein: CASGGSYSNQPQHF
clone size: -; J gene: TRBJ1-1; V gene: TRBV28; D gene: TRBD1; CDR3 DNA: TGTGCCAGCAGTACCTTACAGGGGGCTCGTGAAGCTTTCTTT; CDR3 protein: CASSTLQGAREAFF
clone size: -; J gene: TRBJ1-2; V gene: TRBV7-2; D gene: -; CDR3 DNA: TGTGCCAGCAGCTCAGGACAGACTTATGGCTACACCTTC; CDR3 protein: CASSSGQTYGYTF
clone size: -; J gene: TRBJ1-1; V gene: TRBV30; D gene: -; CDR3 DNA: TGTGCCTGGAGTCCCGGACTCATCATGAACACTGAAGCTTTCTTT; CDR3 protein: CAWSPGLIMNTEAFF
clone size: -; J gene: TRBJ2-5; V gene: TRBV7-2; D gene: -; CDR3 DNA: TGTGCCAGCAGCTTAGGGGCCAGGGGACAAGAGACCCAGTACTTC; CDR3 protein: CASSLGARGQETQYF
clone size: -; J gene: TRBJ1-2; V gene: TRBV24-1; D gene: TRBD1; CDR3 DNA: TGTGCCACCCGGACAGGGCCAACGGGGGGCTACACCTTC; CDR3 protein: CATRTGPTGGYTF
clone size: -; J gene: TRBJ2-7; V gene: TRBV28; D gene: -; CDR3 DNA: TGTGCCAGCAGTTTACAGGCCTACGAGCAGTACTTC; CDR3 protein: CASSLQAYEQYF
clone size: once; J gene: TRBJ2-1; V gene: TRBV28; D gene: -; CDR3 DNA: TGTGCCAGCAGTTTATCCCAGCCAGGCAGCTCCTACAATGAGCAGTTCTTC; CDR3 protein: CASSLSQPGSSYNEQFF
clone size: -; J gene: TRBJ2-3; V gene: TRBV7-9; D gene: TRBD1; CDR3 DNA: TGTGCCAGCAGCTCGGACAGGGACGCAGATACGCAGTATTTT; CDR3 protein: CASSSDRDADTQYF
clone size: -; J gene: TRBJ1-2; V gene: TRBV6-6; D gene: -; CDR3 DNA: TGTGCCAGCAGCCTGACAGACTATGGCTACACCTTC; CDR3 protein: CASSLTDYGYTF
clone size: -; J gene: TRBJ2-5; V gene: TRBV3-1/TRBV3-2; D gene: -; CDR3 DNA: TGTGCCAGCAGCCAAGATCACCGGACAGACCAAGAGACCCAGTACTTC; CDR3 protein: CASSQDHRTDQETQYF
clone size: -; J gene: TRBJ2-7; V gene: TRBV10-3; D gene: TRBD2; CDR3 DNA: TGTGCCATCAGTGAGTCTCGGACTAGCGACGAGCAGTACTTC; CDR3 protein: CAISESRTSDEQYF
clone size: -; J gene: TRBJ1-2; V gene: TRBV6-5; D gene: TRBD1; CDR3 DNA: TGTGCCAGCAGACAGGGGAACGCTAACTATGGCTACACCTTC; CDR3 protein: CASRQGNANYGYTF
clone size: -; J gene: TRBJ2-7; V gene: TRBV27; D gene: -; CDR3 DNA: TGTGCCAGCAGTTTCCAGGGTCCCGACGAGCAGTACTTC; CDR3 protein: CASSFQGPDEQYF
clone size: few; J gene: TRBJ1-2; V gene: TRBV28; D gene: -; CDR3 DNA: TGTGCCAGCAGTTTATCAGGCTATGGCTACACCTTC; CDR3 protein: CASSLSGYGYTF
clone size: -; J gene: TRBJ2-7; V gene: TRBV5-1; D gene: -; CDR3 DNA: TGCGCCAGCAGCGGAGTTTACGAGCAGTACTTC; CDR3 protein: CASSGVYEQYF
clone size: few; J gene: TRBJ2-3; V gene: TRBV4-2; D gene: TRBD2; CDR3 DNA: TGTGCCAGCAGCCTTGGGCGGACTAGCGGGACGACAGATACGCAGTATTTT; CDR3 protein: CASSLGRTSGTTDTQYF
clone size: -; J gene: TRBJ2-3; V gene: TRBV4-2; D gene: -; CDR3 DNA: TGTGCCAGCTTGAGGGAGGGCACAGATACGCAGTATTTT; CDR3 protein: CASLREGTDTQYF
clone size: -; J gene: TRBJ2-3; V gene: TRBV4-1; D gene: -; CDR3 DNA: TGCGCCAGCAGCCAAGAGACCCGACTAACGCAGTATTTT; CDR3 protein: CASSQETRLTQYF
clone size: -; J gene: TRBJ1-1; V gene: TRBV2; D gene: -; CDR3 DNA: TGTGCCAGCAGTGAACAGGGGACTGAAGCTTTCTTT; CDR3 protein: CASSEQGTEAFF
clone size: once; J gene: TRBJ1-2; V gene: TRBV9; D gene: -; CDR3 DNA: TGTGCCAGCAGCCTTCGAGGGGGTGGCTACACCTTC; CDR3 protein: CASSLRGGGYTF
clone size: -; J gene: TRBJ2-5; V gene: TRBV9; D gene: -; CDR3 DNA: TGTGCCAGCAGCCCCTCGAGGGTAAAAGAGACCCAGTACTTC; CDR3 protein: CASSPSRVKETQYF
clone size: -; J gene: TRBJ2-5; V gene: TRBV20-1; D gene: TRBD2; CDR3 DNA: TGCAGTTCCGGGGGGAGCGAGACCCAGTACTTC; CDR3 protein: CSSGGSETQYF
clone size: -; J gene: TRBJ1-5; V gene: TRBV10-3; D gene: TRBD1; CDR3 DNA: TGTGCCACCTCGGGACAGGGGGCGTATAGCAATCAGCCCCAGCATTTT; CDR3 protein: CATSGQGAYSNQPQHF
clone size: -; J gene: TRBJ1-1; V gene: TRBV7-3; D gene: -; CDR3 DNA: TGTGCCAGCAGCTTACGAGGGGGAACTGAAGCTTTCTTT; CDR3 protein: CASSLRGGTEAFF
clone size: -; J gene: TRBJ1-5; V gene: TRBV18; D gene: -; CDR3 DNA: TGTGCCAGCTCACTCAGGGATGCTCAGCCCCAGCATTTT; CDR3 protein: CASSLRDAQPQHF
clone size: -; J gene: TRBJ2-5; V gene: TRBV7-9; D gene: TRBD1; CDR3 DNA: TGTGCCAGCAGCTTAGCCCCCGGGACAGGGAAAGAGACCCAGTACTTC; CDR3 protein: CASSLAPGTGKETQYF
clone size: -; J gene: TRBJ1-1; V gene: TRBV18; D gene: -; CDR3 DNA: TGTGCCAGCTCACCAGTGAGTCGGAACACTGAAGCTTTCTTT; CDR3 protein: CASSPVSRNTEAFF
clone size: -; J gene: TRBJ2-2; V gene: TRBV6-5; D gene: TRBD2; CDR3 DNA: TGTGCCAACAGTTACCAACCGGGAGGGCCTAGAGGGGAGCTGTTTTTT; CDR3 protein: CANSYQPGGPRGELFF
clone size: -; J gene: TRBJ2-5; V gene: TRBV11-3; D gene: -; CDR3 DNA: TGTGCCAGCAGCGCAGGGGGGGAGACCCAGTACTTC; CDR3 protein: CASSAGGETQYF
clone size: -; J gene: TRBJ1-2; V gene: TRBV24-1; D gene: TRBD1; CDR3 DNA: TGTGCCACCAGTGATTACAGGGGCAGGAGTGGCTACACCTTC; CDR3 protein: CATSDYRGRSGYTF
clone size: -; J gene: TRBJ1-1; V gene: TRBV3-1/TRBV3-2; D gene: -; CDR3 DNA: TGTGCCAGCAGCCCCTTTGGGGGGGGAAGGGCTGAAGCTTTCTTT; CDR3 protein: CASSPFGGGRAEAFF
clone size: -; J gene: TRBJ2-3; V gene: TRBV19; D gene: TRBD1; CDR3 DNA: TGTGCCAGTAGTACAACAGGGGGGACAGATACGCAGTATTTT; CDR3 protein: CASSTTGGTDTQYF
clone size: -; J gene: TRBJ2-7; V gene: TRBV28; D gene: -; CDR3 DNA: TGTGCCAGCAGTGCTGTGGGGCAGTTGGAGCAGTACTTC; CDR3 protein: CASSAVGQLEQYF
clone size: -; J gene: TRBJ1-5; V gene: TRBV28; D gene: TRBD1; CDR3 DNA: TGTGCCAGCAGTCGAGACAGGGGTGGCAATCAGCCCCAGCATTTT; CDR3 protein: CASSRDRGGNQPQHF
clone size: -; J gene: TRBJ2-1; V gene: TRBV27; D gene: TRBD1; CDR3 DNA: TGTGCCAGCAGTGCCGCGGGACAGGGCTACAATGAGCAGTTCTTC; CDR3 protein: CASSAAGQGYNEQFF
clone size: -; J gene: TRBJ2-7; V gene: TRBV30; D gene: TRBD1; CDR3 DNA: TGTGCCTGGTCCTCCGGGACAGGGGGCGACGAGCAGTACTTC; CDR3 protein: CAWSSGTGGDEQYF